One T cell receptor beta chain is described in this entry. Its antigen specificity is not known. Germline and junction disagree at one end, which may indicate a read error. The germline V gene specifies SGHTA as CDR1 and FQGNSA as CDR2. There are 16 amino acids in the CDR3, from cysteine to phenylalanine inclusive. Just the 48-base CDR3 DNA is kept, in frame starting at base 1. The sample comes from a study of T cells in Graves' hyperthyroidism and ophthalmopathy (dated by TCRdb to the late 2010s). As for the study more broadly: Peripheral blood samples were taken at the time of initial diagnosis, prior to any treatment. The 100 discovery patients were randomly divided into training and test sets at a 7:3 ratio. After sampling, hyperthyroidism patients received methimazole starting at 30 mg daily, and ophthalmopathy patients received high-dose intravenous methylprednisolone. Prospective prediction of ophthalmopathy was tested in an independent validation cohort consisting of roughly 20 hyperthyroidism patients and around 16 patients who later progressed to ophthalmopathy. TCR V-J signatures able to tell the groups apart were searched for in a discovery cohort of 90 to 100 patients, of whom under 45 had Graves' ophthalmopathy and about 60 had stable Graves' hyperthyroidism. The paper reports TCR Vbeta CDR3 sequencing of 130 to 150 peripheral blood samples: 43 ophthalmopathy, fewer than 80 hyperthyroidism and approximately 17 progressor patients. In addition, the study compared T-cell repertoires in thyroid tissue and in blood from roughly 6 Graves' hyperthyroidism patients.

In the ophthalmopathy patients, disease was moderately to severely active, with a Clinical Activity Score of 3 or more, a NOSPECS grade of 4 or more, and a duration of less than 3 months. Patients with uncontrolled infections, other autoimmune diseases, pregnancy or lactation were excluded. Diagnoses were established on the basis of clinical symptoms, serum thyroxine and TRAb, thyroid ultrasound, and orbital computed tomography. PBMCs were isolated from about 9.2 ml of fresh peripheral blood by Ficoll-Paque density gradient centrifugation. Total RNA was extracted using Trizol reagent, and RNA quality was assessed on an Agilent 2100 Bioanalyzer. TCR beta CDR3 regions were amplified from RNA transcripts. The first round of RT-PCR for the TCR CDR3 was performed with the HTBI primer set and the Qiagen OneStep RT-PCR kit. Libraries were constructed in a second round of multiplex PCR, after which size selection and purification were performed. Paired-end sequencing of the libraries was performed with 100 bp reads on an Illumina HiSeq2000. The study's own analysis went as follows. SOAPnuke was used to process the raw data, throwing out any read that contained adapters or uncalled bases, had a mean Phred below 15, or lacked an exact constant-primer or identifier match. COPE v1.2.5 was used to merge high-quality paired reads, and clonotypes were defined as unique nucleotide sequences. Clonotypes were aligned to IMGT TRBV, TRBD and TRBJ reference segments using MiTCR v1.1. The analysis included only V-J combinations with a frequency above 0.0001, which together covered more than 99% of the repertoires. The TCS score was defined as F50 (clonal expansion) divided by E x V (chaos), with BLOSUM62-based TCRdist calculated between CDR3 peptides within each V-J. Welch's t-statistics and random forest reduced around 550 V-J features to 10 to 15, which were used in a naive Bayes classifier (R e1071). In-frame beta chains were kept once TCRdb had trimmed the public reads at Q25 with fastp and called clones with MiXCR. CDR3 protein duplicates are merged, each entry listing the most common genes and DNA. Here the V and J calls rest on TCRdb's processing, not on the authors' analysis. The sample table shows a few hundred thousand distinct CDR3 sequences, and roughly 15% are seen once. The ten largest clones add up to roughly 35% of the sample.

General conclusions and limits of the study: Most expanded thyroid clonotypes (frequency above 0.001) were also detected in blood, suggesting blood repertoires may reflect thyroid immune responses. Sample size was not statistically predetermined, and investigators were not blinded to group allocation. A 13 V-J signature model separated ophthalmopathy from stable hyperthyroidism, with approximately 86% sensitivity and about 81% specificity in cross-validation and 80%/75% in testing. In validation, the model predicted progression to ophthalmopathy a median of 6.5 months before onset, with about 64% sensitivity and around 76% specificity.

The V and J genes are TRBV7-2 and TRBJ2-7; the D region possibly corresponds to TRBD1 (6 bases align). The sample was blood. The sequence derives from a woman in her thirties or forties with Graves' ophthalmopathy. The DNA sequence is given as TGTGCCAGCAGCTTAGCTGGGACACAAAGCTCCTACGAGCGGTACTTC. Its protein product is CASSLAGTQSSYERYF.